These 25 T cell receptor beta chains were sequenced from one sample in a study of shared clonotypes between healthy human individuals. CD45RO-negative, CCR7-selected cells formed the naive CD8 fraction, which excluded terminally differentiated effector memory CD45RA+ cells. The repertoire was sequenced with immunoSEQ multiplex PCR; TCRdb's copy has only in-frame clones and lacks some. Of about 2,200,000 clones in the sample, 85% to 95% were seen once. The sequenced material came from naive CD8+ T cells from PBMCs. The receptor source for this set is a man between 18 and 29 years old in good health. Some clones in this sample may be carry-over from other donors' samples.

The J gene is TRBJ2-3, the V gene TRBV5-1; D possibly corresponds to TRBD2 (5 bases). CDR3 length: 17 residues. V was pared by 4 bases and J by 3 bases, with 21 bases between. Germline V gives CDR1 SGHRS, CDR2 YFSETQ. The CDR3 DNA follows: TGCGCCAGCAGCCCCAAGCTACTAGACACCAGAACAGATACGCAGTATTTT. The encoded protein is CASSPKLLDTRTDTQYF.

This clone was recorded only once. The V and J genes are TRBV15 and TRBJ2-2, with D possibly being TRBD1 or TRBD2 (5 bases each). Germline V gives CDR1 LNHNV, CDR2 YYDKDF (reference sequence). V shed 5 bases and J shed 6 bases, with 10 bases lying between them. CDR3 size: 13 residues. CDR3: CATSGASSGELFF. The CDR3 nucleotides read TGTGCCACCAGCGGGGCTAGCTCCGGGGAGCTGTTTTTT.

The CDR3 loop reads CASSPVRTHHRDTQYF. CDR3 coding DNA: TGTGCCAGCAGCCCAGTCCGGACGCACCATCGAGATACGCAGTATTTT. The V gene is TRBV9, the J gene TRBJ2-3; D unresolved. The germline V and J ends were trimmed by 4 bases and 5 bases, with 20 bases remaining between them. The germline CDR1 and CDR2 sequences are SGDLS and YYNGEE. This CDR3 has 16 residues.

The chain is built from TRBV7-2 and TRBJ1-2; D is possibly TRBD1 (5 bases). This CDR3 region has 15 residues. Germline V CDR1 and CDR2: SGHTA, FQGNSA. With 11 bases removed from V and 4 bases from J, the gap between germline ends came to 23 bases. CDR3 nucleotide sequence: TGTGCCTGGGACCCCCGGACGACAGCGCTCTATGGCTACACCTTC. This gives the protein CAWDPRTTALYGYTF.

In the case of this clone: The same CDR3 arises from other DNA sequences in this sample as well. J is TRBJ2-7 and V is TRBV6-5; no clear D. V was trimmed by 2 bases and J by 4 bases, leaving 9 bases between them. The CDR3 is 13 residues long. Per the germline V gene, CDR1 is MNHEY and CDR2 is SVGAGI. CDR3 residues: CASSYRLNYEQYF. The CDR3, as DNA: TGTGCCAGCAGTTACCGACTGAATTACGAGCAGTACTTC.

The chain recombines TRBV6-1 with TRBJ1-3, with D possibly matching TRBD1 (5 bases). The CDR3 is 14 residues long. Germline loops: CDR1 MNHNS, CDR2 SASEGT. Trimming pared 7 bases from V and 0 bases from J, leaving 10 bases between. The CDR3 region has the DNA TGTGCCAGCAATATAGGACACTCTGGAAACACCATATATTTT. This encodes CASNIGHSGNTIYF.

This chain joins TRBV5-1 and TRBJ2-2; D unclear. The V end lost 5 bases, the J end lost 7 bases, and 3 bases lay between the germline ends. The length of the CDR3 is 10 residues. Germline assignment: CDR1 SGHRS and CDR2 YFSETQ. CDR3 region: CASRGGELFF. The DNA for the CDR3 is TGCGCCAGCAGGGGCGGGGAGCTGTTTTTT.

On this clone itself: Other nucleotide sequences from this sample produce the same CDR3. The J gene is TRBJ1-1, the V gene TRBV30; D is undetermined. The CDR3 is 13 residues long. Germline V lookup: CDR1 GTSNPN, CDR2 SVGIG (reference sequence). V was cut by 3 bases and J by 4 bases, with 12 bases left in between. The CDR3 spells CAWSVGGRTEAFF. DNA for the CDR3: TGTGCCTGGAGCGTGGGCGGGCGCACTGAAGCTTTCTTT. Supplemented by reference TRBV30 and TRBJ1-1, the full variable domain reads SQTIHQWPATLVQPVGSPLSLECTVEGTSNPNLYWYRQAAGRGLQLLFYSVGIGQISSEVPQNLSASRPQDRQFILSSKKLLLSDSGFYLCAWSVGGRTEAFFGQGTRLTVV.

With respect to this clone: Other DNA variants within this sample encode the same CDR3. The chain uses TRBV12-5 and TRBJ1-1; tentatively, D is TRBD1 (5 bases). The CDR3 is 13 amino acids. V gave up 3 bases and J gave up 4 bases, with 9 bases separating them. Germline CDR1 and CDR2: LGHNT and FRNRAP. The CDR3 region is CASGFSGGTEAFF. DNA of the CDR3: TGTGCTAGTGGTTTTTCCGGGGGCACTGAAGCTTTCTTT.

The V and J genes are TRBV29-1 and TRBJ2-7, with 7 nucleotides matching TRBD2. The CDR3 is 14 residues long. Trimming took 5 bases from V and 4 from J; bases not matched to a gene: 11. Germline V lookup: CDR1 SQVTM, CDR2 ANQGSEA. CDR3 residues: CSVHTGTTLYEQYF. CDR3 sequence (DNA): TGCAGCGTTCATACCGGGACTACCTTATACGAGCAGTACTTC.

The V gene is TRBV6-5, the J gene TRBJ2-4, with D unclear. The V end lost 2 bases, the J end lost 0 bases, and 2 bases lay between the germline ends. The V gene's germline CDR1 is MNHEY and CDR2 SVGAGI. The length of the CDR3 is 13 residues. CDR3 bases: TGTGCCAGCAGTTACACAGCCAAAAACATTCAGTACTTC. Translating it yields CASSYTAKNIQYF.

The rearrangement links TRBV15 to TRBJ2-2, with D maybe TRBD1 (5 bases). CDR1 and CDR2 from the germline V gene are LNHNV and YYDKDF (reference sequence). The CDR3 totals 14 residues. Trimming took off 7 bases at V and 1 base at J, with 10 bases between the two ends. DNA of the CDR3: TGTGCCACCACTAACAGGAGGAACACCGGGGAGCTGTTTTTT. This encodes CATTNRRNTGELFF.

The rearrangement joins TRBV27 to TRBJ1-2; the match to TRBD1 covers 7 bases. Germline loops: CDR1 MNHEY, CDR2 SMNVEV (reference sequence). There are 12 residues in the CDR3. Unmatched junction bases numbered 8, after V lost 10 bases and J lost 6 bases. The CDR3, as DNA: TGTGCCACCCCTGGGCAGGGGGATGGCTACACCTTC. Its protein product is CATPGQGDGYTF.

The V gene is TRBV15, the J gene TRBJ2-3; D might be TRBD2 (6 bases). This CDR3 is 12 amino acids long. Per the germline V gene, CDR1 is LNHNV and CDR2 is YYDKDF (reference sequence). V was cut by 5 bases and J by 6 bases, with 9 bases left in between. The CDR3 bases are TGTGCCACCAGCGCGACTAGGGATACGCAGTATTTT. Protein: CATSATRDTQYF.

This sequence joins TRBV7-9 and TRBJ2-3; D not certain. Trimming left V 0 bases short and J 1 base short, with 5 bases between. The CDR3 has 14 residues. CDR1 and CDR2 (germline): SEHNR, FQNEAQ (reference sequence). The CDR3 reads CASSLAWGTDTQYF. The CDR3 coding sequence is TGTGCCAGCAGCTTAGCGTGGGGCACAGATACGCAGTATTTT.

The chain has TRBV4-1 and TRBJ2-2, with 7 positions matching TRBD2. The CDR3 loop spans 17 amino acids. V was pared by 1 base and J by 4 bases, with 9 bases of the junction left unmatched. The germline CDR1 and CDR2 sequences are MGHRA and YSYEKL. In DNA, the CDR3 is TGCGCCAGCAGCCAAGCTCTGGGCGGGAGTATCACCGGGGAGCTGTTTTTT. It encodes CASSQALGGSITGELFF.

DNA for the CDR3: TGCGCCAGCAGCCCGCAGGGGGCTGGCTATGGCTACACCTTC. Protein product: CASSPQGAGYGYTF. The chain is built from TRBV5-1 and TRBJ1-2; 8 positions agree with TRBD1. After removal of 4 bases from V and 4 bases from J, the junction contained 6 bases not matched to a gene. CDR1 SGHRS and CDR2 YFSETQ come from the germline V gene. This CDR3 is built from 14 residues. The whole variable domain, remainder taken from reference TRBV5-1 and TRBJ1-2, is KAGVTQTPRYLIKTRGQQVTLSCSPISGHRSVSWYQQTPGQGLQFLFEYFSETQRNKGNFPGRFSGRQFSNSRSEMNVSTLELGDSALYLCASSPQGAGYGYTFGSGTRLTVV.

This chain links TRBV30 with TRBJ2-5; D is uncertain. The J call may be mistaken, given a closer DNA end match to TRBJ2-7. The germline CDR1 and CDR2 sequences are GTSNPN and SVGIG (reference sequence). The CDR3 loop spans 13 amino acids. For the CDR3, the DNA is TGTGCCTGGAGTGTCTCCCTGGTCTACGAGCAGTACTTC. Translation: CAWSVSLVYEQYF.

The chain employs TRBV7-6 and TRBJ1-4; 8 bases are a match to TRBD1. Germline values: CDR1 SGHVS, CDR2 FNYEAQ. V lost 6 bases and J lost 3; bases outside the gene matches: 9. The CDR3 extends over 16 amino acids. The CDR3 region is CASSSLEGQANEKLFF. In nucleotides, the CDR3 is TGTGCCAGCAGTTCACTCGAGGGACAGGCTAATGAAAAACTGTTTTTT.

The gene calls are TRBV7-9 and TRBJ2-3, with D possibly matching TRBD1 (5 bases). The CDR3 length is 16 residues. Trimming removed 5 bases from V and 2 bases from J, with 17 bases in between. The germline CDR1 and CDR2 sequences are SEHNR and FQNEAQ (reference sequence). CDR3 sequence (DNA): TGTGCCAGCAGCCAAAGACAGTCCTTGTTCACAGATACGCAGTATTTT. Its protein product is CASSQRQSLFTDTQYF. Drawing the rest from reference TRBV7-9 and TRBJ2-3, the complete variable domain is DTGVSQNPRHKITKRGQNVTFRCDPISEHNRLYWYRQTLGQGPEFLTYFQNEAQLEKSRLLSDRFSAERPKGSFSTLEIQRTEQGDSAMYLCASSQRQSLFTDTQYFGPGTRLTVL.

This clone was counted between two and nine times. Other DNA sequences in the sample encode the same CDR3. CDR3: CASSVAGSAYEQYF. CDR3 in DNA: TGTGCCAGCAGCGTAGCGGGCAGCGCCTACGAGCAGTACTTC. The chain carries TRBV9 and TRBJ2-7; D gene uncertain. Trimming took 0 bases from V and 2 from J, leaving 9 bases between them. The CDR3 covers 14 residues. Germline CDR1 reads SGDLS; CDR2 reads YYNGEE. Based on the CDR3 plus reference TRBV9 and TRBJ2-7, the full variable domain is DSGVTQTPKHLITATGQRVTLRCSPRSGDLSVYWYQQSLDQGLQFLIQYYNGEERAKGNILERFSAQQFPDLHSELNLSSLELGDSALYFCASSVAGSAYEQYFGPGTRLTVT.

This clone was observed a handful of times. The same CDR3 arises from other DNA sequences in this sample as well. CDR3 coding DNA: TGTGCCAGCAGTCGTCAGGGTCAGCCCCAGCATTTT. Encoded protein: CASSRQGQPQHF. The chain employs TRBV7-9 and TRBJ1-5; perhaps TRBD1 as D (5 bases). Trimming left V 6 bases short and J 6 bases short, with 9 bases between. The germline CDR1 and CDR2 sequences are SEHNR and FQNEAQ (reference sequence). The CDR3 extends over 12 amino acids.

Turning to this clone: Other nucleotide sequences in the sample specify the same CDR3. The chain has TRBV27 and TRBJ2-7; no reliable D call. V was trimmed by 3 bases and J by 2 bases, leaving 8 bases between them. The CDR3 has 13 amino acids. The germline CDR1 and CDR2 sequences are MNHEY and SMNVEV (reference sequence). The CDR3 sequence: CASSFSGAYEQYF. The CDR3 DNA reads as TGTGCCAGCAGTTTTTCGGGCGCCTACGAGCAGTACTTC.

The gene calls are TRBV27 and TRBJ2-7, with 8 bases that match TRBD2. After removal of 4 bases from V and 0 bases from J, the junction contained 8 bases not matched to a gene. Germline values: CDR1 MNHEY, CDR2 SMNVEV (reference sequence). The CDR3 is 16 amino acids. CDR3 in amino acids: CASSSSSGESSYEQYF. As DNA, the CDR3 is TGTGCCAGCAGTTCGAGTAGCGGGGAGAGCTCCTACGAGCAGTACTTC.

This chain links TRBV19 with TRBJ2-3; D is tentatively TRBD1 or TRBD2 (7 bases each). The CDR3 sequence is 15 residues long. V lost 10 bases, J lost 4 bases, and 21 bases lay in between. CDR1 is LNHDA, CDR2 SQIVND, per germline (reference sequence). The CDR3 here is CATRGGLRRADTQYF. DNA of the CDR3: TGTGCCACCAGGGGGGGGCTGAGGAGAGCAGATACGCAGTATTTT.